This T cell receptor (beta chain) appears in the sequencing data of a study of T cells in Graves' hyperthyroidism and ophthalmopathy. Points from the study as a whole: Through a model of 13 V-J features, ophthalmopathy was separated from stable hyperthyroidism.

RNA transcripts provided the source from which TCR beta CDR3 regions were amplified. During a first-round RT-PCR of the TCR CDR3, the HTBI primer set was used. Using its own MiXCR run on the multiplex PCR reads, TCRdb lists one record per CDR3 protein. The repertoire holds approximately 600,000 distinct CDR3 sequences, around 20% seen once, with under 35% in the top ten. This clonotype appeared a few times. The antigen remains unidentified. Ophthalmopathy cases met thresholds of Clinical Activity Score at least 3, NOSPECS grade at least 4 and duration under 3 months. V was clipped by 0 bases and J by 2 bases, with 6 bases between them. Germline assignment: CDR1 KGHSH and CDR2 LQKENI. The CDR3 length is 14 residues.

The sequence was obtained from a man aged 30-40 years with Graves' ophthalmopathy. The sequenced sample consisted of blood. This chain uses TRBV18 with TRBJ2-3, with D unclear. The CDR3 spells CASSPPILTDTQYF. DNA for the CDR3: TGTGCCAGCTCACCACCGATACTCACAGATACGCAGTATTTT. The entire variable domain, with the rest obtained from reference TRBV18 and TRBJ2-3, is as follows: NAGVMQNPRHLVRRRGQEARLRCSPMKGHSHVYWYRQLPEEGLKFMVYLQKENIIDESGMPKERFSAEFPKEGPSILRIQQVVRGDSAAYFCASSPPILTDTQYFGPGTRLTVL.